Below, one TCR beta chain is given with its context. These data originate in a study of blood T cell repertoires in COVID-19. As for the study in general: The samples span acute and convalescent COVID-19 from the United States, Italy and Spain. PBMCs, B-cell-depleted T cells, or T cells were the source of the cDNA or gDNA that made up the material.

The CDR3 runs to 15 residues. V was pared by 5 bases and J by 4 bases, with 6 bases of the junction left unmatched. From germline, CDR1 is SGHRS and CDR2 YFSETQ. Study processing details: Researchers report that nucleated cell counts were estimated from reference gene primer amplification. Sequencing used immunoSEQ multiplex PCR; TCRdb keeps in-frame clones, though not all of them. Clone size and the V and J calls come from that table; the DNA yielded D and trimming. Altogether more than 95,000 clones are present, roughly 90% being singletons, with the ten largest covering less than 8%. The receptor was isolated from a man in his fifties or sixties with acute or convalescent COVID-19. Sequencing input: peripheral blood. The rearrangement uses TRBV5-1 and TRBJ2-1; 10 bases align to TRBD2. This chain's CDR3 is CASSMGLASYNEQFF. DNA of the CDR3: TGCGCCAGCAGTATGGGACTAGCGTCTTACAATGAGCAGTTCTTC. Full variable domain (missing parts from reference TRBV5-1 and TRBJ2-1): KAGVTQTPRYLIKTRGQQVTLSCSPISGHRSVSWYQQTPGQGLQFLFEYFSETQRNKGNFPGRFSGRQFSNSRSEMNVSTLELGDSALYLCASSMGLASYNEQFFGPGTRLTVL.